One sample yielded the 10 T cell receptor beta chains listed below, sequenced in a study of early T cells in non-severe SARS-CoV-2 infection. TCRdb used MiXCR to reprocess the 5' RACE reads, holding one entry per CDR3 protein. In the table there are around 50,000 distinct CDR3 sequences, 8.5% to 10% of which are singletons. Sequencing was performed on whole blood. The receptors derive from an adult who was a healthcare worker with PCR-confirmed SARS-CoV-2 infection or an uninfected control (not recorded which).

This clonotype was detected many times. This CDR3 reads CASSLAGWPEAFF. DNA of the CDR3: TGTGCCAGCAGCTTGGCAGGGTGGCCTGAAGCTTTCTTT. The V call is TRBV5-6, the J call TRBJ1-1, with D possibly being TRBD1 (5 bases). This CDR3 contains 13 residues. CDR1 SGHDT and CDR2 YYEEEE come from the germline V gene. V dropped 0 bases and J dropped 6 bases, with 9 bases sitting between them.

This clonotype was recorded a few times. This chain connects TRBV5-6 to TRBJ2-7; D ambiguous. The germline V gene has CDR1 SGHDT and CDR2 YYEEEE. The V and J ends lost 3 bases and 3 bases respectively, with 13 bases between them. CDR3 length: 14 amino acids. The CDR3 is CASSSTSWVYEQYF. The CDR3 region has the DNA TGTGCCAGCAGCTCGACAAGCTGGGTCTACGAGCAGTACTTC.

The V gene is TRBV4-1, the J gene TRBJ1-5; D gene uncertain. The V gene lost 2 bases and the J gene lost 4 bases, with 9 bases spanning the gap. This CDR3 region has 14 residues. CDR1 is MGHRA, CDR2 YSYEKL, per germline. In DNA, the CDR3 is TGCGCCAGCAGCCAAAACTCACAGAATCAGCCCCAGCATTTT. It yields the protein CASSQNSQNQPQHF.

This clonotype came up many times. The chain recombines TRBV12-3 or TRBV12-4 with TRBJ2-2, with D perhaps matching TRBD2 (5 bases). The CDR3 is 13 amino acids. V dropped 4 bases and J dropped 7 bases, with 10 bases sitting between them. CDR3 sequence (DNA): TGTGCCAGCAGTTCGGTCCGGGGCGGGGAGCTGTTTTTT. This codes for CASSSVRGGELFF.

This clonotype has just a few counts. V is TRBV28 and J is TRBJ2-7; 12 nucleotides line up with TRBD1. This CDR3 region has 17 residues. Germline CDR1 is MDHEN and CDR2 is SYDVKM. Germline trimming cut 5 bases from V and 7 bases from J; bases unmatched to any gene: 15. The CDR3 DNA reads TGTGCCAGCAGTGCCGGGACAGGGGGCTCTGGGTTTTTGGAGCAGTACTTC. It yields the protein CASSAGTGGSGFLEQYF.

Many counts were recorded for this clonotype. The chain combines TRBV30 with TRBJ1-1; D may be TRBD1 (5 bases). CDR1 and CDR2 (germline): GTSNPN, SVGIG (reference sequence). CDR3 size: 14 residues. V lost 3 bases to trimming and J lost 4 bases, with 15 bases between them. In DNA, the CDR3 is TGTGCCTGGAGCCCGGACGGGGGAGGCACTGAAGCTTTCTTT. Protein product: CAWSPDGGGTEAFF.

The chain links TRBV6-2 or TRBV6-3 to TRBJ2-3, with D perhaps matching TRBD1 (5 bases). The germline V gene encodes CDR1 MNHEY and CDR2 SVGEGT. The CDR3 sequence is 15 residues long. Trimming cost V 7 bases and J 0 bases, with 14 bases left between them. CDR3 residues: CASTAGFFSTDTQYF. In nucleotides, the CDR3 is TGTGCCAGCACGGCAGGGTTTTTCAGCACAGATACGCAGTATTTT.

Comments on this clonotype: Relative to the germline gene, one junction end is altered; a read error may explain this. The gene calls are TRBV5-1 and TRBJ1-5, with D possibly being TRBD1 (5 bases). CDR3 size: 16 residues. CDR1 and CDR2 (germline): SGHRS, YFSETQ. DNA for the CDR3: TGCGTCAGCAGCTTGGCCGGGCCAGGGAGCAATCAGCCCCAGCATTTT. This gives the protein CVSSLAGPGSNQPQHF.

This chain joins TRBV20-1 and TRBJ2-1; tentatively, D is TRBD1 (6 bases). Germline V gives CDR1 DFQATT, CDR2 SNEGSKA (reference sequence). This CDR3 is 16 amino acids long. V shed 2 bases and J shed 5 bases, with 19 bases lying between them. The CDR3 protein is CSARLLFGQGNNEQFF. CDR3 coding DNA: TGCAGTGCTAGACTGCTTTTCGGCCAGGGGAACAATGAGCAGTTCTTC.

This clonotype was picked up a small number of times. The rearrangement joins TRBV12-3 or TRBV12-4 to TRBJ2-7, with TRBD2 matching 15 bases. This CDR3 is 17 amino acids long. Trimming removed 7 bases from V and 2 bases from J; junction bases left unmatched: 9. CDR3 loop: CASTRGLAGGTTYEQYF. DNA for the CDR3: TGTGCCAGCACCCGCGGACTAGCGGGAGGGACTACCTACGAGCAGTACTTC.